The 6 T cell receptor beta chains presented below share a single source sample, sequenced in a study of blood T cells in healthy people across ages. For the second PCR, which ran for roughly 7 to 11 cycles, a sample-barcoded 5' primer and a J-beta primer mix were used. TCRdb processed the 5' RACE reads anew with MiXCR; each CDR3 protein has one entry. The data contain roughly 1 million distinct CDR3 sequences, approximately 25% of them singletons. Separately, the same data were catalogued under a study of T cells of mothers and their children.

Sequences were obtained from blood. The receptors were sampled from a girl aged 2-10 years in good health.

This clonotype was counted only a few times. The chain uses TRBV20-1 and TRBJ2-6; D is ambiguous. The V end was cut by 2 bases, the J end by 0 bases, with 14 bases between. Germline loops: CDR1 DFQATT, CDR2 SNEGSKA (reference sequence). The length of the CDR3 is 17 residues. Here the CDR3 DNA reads TGCAGTGCTAGAAGTCCCCGACAAAGCTCTGGGGCCAACGTCCTGACTTTC. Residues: CSARSPRQSSGANVLTF.

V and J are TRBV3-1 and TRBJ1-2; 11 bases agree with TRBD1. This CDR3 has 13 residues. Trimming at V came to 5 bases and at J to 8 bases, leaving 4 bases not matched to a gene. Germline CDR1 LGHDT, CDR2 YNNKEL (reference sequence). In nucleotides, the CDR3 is TGTGCCAGCAGCAGACGGACAGGGGGCGGCTACACCTTC. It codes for CASSRRTGGGYTF.

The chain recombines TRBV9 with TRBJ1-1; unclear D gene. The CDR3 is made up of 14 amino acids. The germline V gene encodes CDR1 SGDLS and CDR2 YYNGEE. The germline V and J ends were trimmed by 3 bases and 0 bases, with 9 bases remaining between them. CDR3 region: CASSAAYMNTEAFF. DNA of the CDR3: TGTGCCAGCAGCGCCGCATACATGAACACTGAAGCTTTCTTT.

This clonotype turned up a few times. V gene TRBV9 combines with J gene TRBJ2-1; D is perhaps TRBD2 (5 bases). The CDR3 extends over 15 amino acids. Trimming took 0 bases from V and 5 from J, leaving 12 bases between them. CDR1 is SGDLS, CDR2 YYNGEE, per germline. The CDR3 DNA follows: TGTGCCAGCAGCGTAGGGGCGGGCCTCAACAATGAGCAGTTCTTC. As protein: CASSVGAGLNNEQFF.

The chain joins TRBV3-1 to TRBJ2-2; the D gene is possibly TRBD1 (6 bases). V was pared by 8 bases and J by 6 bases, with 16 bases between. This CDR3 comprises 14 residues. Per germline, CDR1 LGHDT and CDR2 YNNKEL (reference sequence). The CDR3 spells CASAPKQGSGELFF. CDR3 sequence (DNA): TGTGCCAGCGCACCAAAACAGGGTTCCGGGGAGCTGTTTTTT.

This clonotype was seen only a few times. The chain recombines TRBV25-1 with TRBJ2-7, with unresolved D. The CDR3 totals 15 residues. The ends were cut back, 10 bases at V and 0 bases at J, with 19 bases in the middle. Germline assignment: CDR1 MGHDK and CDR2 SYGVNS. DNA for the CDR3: TGTGCCATCGAAACCTCGGACGTGAGCTCCTACGAGCAGTACTTC. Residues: CAIETSDVSSYEQYF.